Each of the 20 T cell receptor gamma chains below was sequenced from the same sample in a study of gamma delta lymphoproliferative disorders and STAT genes. TCRdb re-processed the multiplex PCR reads via CATT. The sample carries around 2,000 gamma-chain clones, 10% to 15% recorded once. The receptor sequences were amplified from genomic DNA of peripheral blood mononuclear cells. Sequenced sample: blood. All receptors derive from a human donor in good health.

Points on this clone: The protein TCRdb lists belongs to a much larger clone and differs from this DNA's translation at residue 6, which points to a read error; the protein shown is made from the DNA. This chain uses TRGV8 with TRGJ1 or TRGJ2. Here the J gene came from matching the DNA to germline, since TCRdb omits it. CDR1 is VENAVY and CDR2 is YDSYNSRV in the germline V gene. J was trimmed by 12 bases and V by 3 bases; bases with no gene match: 5. This CDR3 is built from 10 residues. CDR3 sequence reads: CATWDPVKLF. The CDR3 DNA reads as TGTGCCACCTGGGATCCAGTGAAACTCTTT.

By proportion, this clone is medium-sized. The CDR3 DNA reads TGTGCCACCTGGGTCCAAAATTATTATAAGAAACTCTTT. This codes for CATWVQNYYKKLF. This chain joins TRGV2 and TRGJ1 or TRGJ2. Germline matching of the DNA provided the J gene here, since TCRdb leaves it blank. The CDR3 is 13 residues long. Per the germline V gene, CDR1 is EGSNGY and CDR2 is YDSYNSKV. V was clipped by 5 bases and J by 1 base; unmatched bases: 5.

In this sample, this clone is medium-sized. This chain connects TRGV11 to TRGJ1 or TRGJ2. TCRdb lists no J gene, so it was determined here by aligning the DNA to germline. TRGV11 is classed as an ORF, of uncertain function. This CDR3 has 12 amino acids. After removal of 0 bases from V and 8 bases from J, the junction contained 1 base not matched to a gene. The CDR3 sequence: CACWIRHHKKLF. The DNA for the CDR3 is TGTGCCTGCTGGATTAGGCACCATAAGAAACTCTTT.

By sample share, this clone is medium-sized. The chain recombines TRGV9 with TRGJ1 or TRGJ2. The J gene, absent from TCRdb, was called here by matching the DNA to germline. This CDR3 spans 12 amino acids. Per the germline V gene, CDR1 is GITISATS and CDR2 is ISYDGTV (reference sequence). The J segment lost 5 bases and the V segment lost 0 bases, leaving 1 base of the junction unmatched. As DNA, the CDR3 is TGTGCCTTGTGGGAGGTGCATTATAAGAAACTCTTT. This gives the protein CALWEVHYKKLF.

This clone is medium-sized by share. The V gene is TRGV8, the J gene TRGJ1 or TRGJ2. The J gene, missing from TCRdb, was assigned here through DNA to germline matching. The CDR3 length is 11 residues. Germline CDR1 and CDR2: VENAVY and YDSYNSRV. J was trimmed by 7 bases and V by 1 base; bases with no gene match: 1. In DNA form, the CDR3 reads TGTGCCACCTGGGATAGATATAAGAAACTCTTT. This encodes CATWDRYKKLF.

By frequency in the sample, this clone is medium-sized. CDR3 loop: CATWDRPQYYKKLF. The CDR3 region has the DNA TGTGCCACCTGGGACAGGCCGCAATATTATAAGAAACTCTTT. The V gene is TRGV3, the J gene TRGJ1 or TRGJ2. The J gene, missing from TCRdb, was assigned here through DNA to germline matching. The germline CDR1 and CDR2 sequences are VTNTFY and YDVSTARD (reference sequence). Germline trimming cut 0 bases from V and 4 bases from J; bases unmatched to any gene: 6. The CDR3 loop spans 14 amino acids.

This clone is medium-sized. The chain uses TRGV2 and TRGJP2. The J gene comes from matching the DNA to germline here; TCRdb lacks it. The CDR3 spans 20 residues. Losses at the gene ends were 3 bases for V and 0 bases for J; bases not matched to a gene: 19. The germline CDR1 and CDR2 sequences are EGSNGY and YDSYNSKV. The CDR3 sequence: CATWDSQTPILYSSDWIKTF. The CDR3 nucleotides read TGTGCCACCTGGGACTCCCAAACCCCTATCCTATATAGTAGTGATTGGATCAAGACGTTT.

The J gene is TRGJ1 or TRGJ2, the V gene TRGV9. In the absence of a J gene in TCRdb, the DNA was matched to germline to assign it here. Germline V CDR1 and CDR2: GITISATS, ISYDGTV (reference sequence). This CDR3 region has 16 residues. V gave up 2 bases and J gave up 5 bases; unmatched junction bases: 15. CDR3 in amino acids: CALWEERKLGNYKKLF. The CDR3 coding sequence is TGTGCCTTGTGGGAGGAAAGAAAGCTGGGTAATTATAAGAAACTCTTT.

By share of the sample, this clone is medium-sized. V gene TRGV10 combines with J gene TRGJ1 or TRGJ2. In the absence of a J gene in TCRdb, the DNA was matched to germline to assign it here. TRGV10 is placed among ORFs of uncertain function. V lost 8 bases to trimming and J lost 1 base; unmatched junction nucleotides: 12. This CDR3 has 15 amino acids. The DNA for the CDR3 is TGTGCTGCGTGGGATTATAAAGGAAATTATTATAAGAAACTCTTT. Amino acid sequence: CAAWDYKGNYYKKLF.

As to this clone: A read error likely explains why the TCRdb protein, taken from a much larger clone, differs from this DNA's translation at residue 9; the protein shown is translated from the DNA. The genes are TRGV3 and TRGJP2. The J gene comes from matching the DNA to germline here; TCRdb lacks it. The germline V gene has CDR1 VTNTFY and CDR2 YDVSTARD (reference sequence). The CDR3 is made up of 13 amino acids. CDR3 sequence: CATWDSSDRIKTF. The CDR3 bases are TGTGCCACCTGGGATAGTAGTGATCGGATCAAGACGTTT.

Sample share makes this clone medium-sized. The chain carries TRGV8 and TRGJ1 or TRGJ2. Since TCRdb gives no J gene, matching the DNA to germline was used here to assign it. The CDR3 covers 14 residues. Germline CDR1 and CDR2: VENAVY and YDSYNSRV. J gave up 6 bases and V 2 bases, and 10 bases lay outside the gene matches. CDR3 in amino acids: CATWDKWRGYKKLF. CDR3 nucleotide sequence: TGTGCCACCTGGGATAAATGGAGGGGTTATAAGAAACTCTTT.

The chain couples TRGV4 to TRGJ1 or TRGJ2. TCRdb carries no J gene annotation; the J gene was assigned here by matching the DNA with germline. The CDR3 is made up of 10 amino acids. The germline gives CDR1 EGSTGY, CDR2 YDSYTSSV. With 6 bases clipped from V and 4 bases from J, the junction kept 0 bases outside the gene matches. In DNA, the CDR3 is TGTGCCACCTGGTATTATAAGAAACTCTTT. It specifies CATWYYKKLF.

This clone is labeled as medium-sized. This sequence joins TRGV4 and TRGJP2. The J gene, missing from TCRdb, was assigned here through DNA to germline matching. Germline V gene sequence: CDR1 EGSTGY, CDR2 YDSYTSSV. CDR3 size: 14 residues. V lost 5 bases to trimming and J lost 6 bases; unmatched junction nucleotides: 9. The CDR3 here is CATWALGRDWIKTF. The DNA for the CDR3 is TGTGCCACCTGGGCCCTGGGGCGTGATTGGATCAAGACGTTT.

The chain has TRGV10 and TRGJ1 or TRGJ2. TCRdb leaves out the J gene; it was filled in here by matching the DNA to germline. TRGV10 is designated an ORF whose function remains uncertain. The V gene end was trimmed by 8 bases and the J gene end by 3 bases; junction bases not matched to a gene: 20. CDR3 length: 17 amino acids. CDR3 DNA: TGTGCTGCGTGGGTTAGCCGGAGAGGACCCCCTTATTATAAGAAACTCTTT. Protein: CAAWVSRRGPPYYKKLF.

Within the sample, this clone is medium-sized. There is no J gene call, but TRGV11 is given as the V gene. TRGV11 is an open reading frame, and its role is uncertain. The CDR3 sequence is 13 residues long. CDR3 in DNA: TGTGCCTGCTGGATTAGGCACCAAGTCCCCGAACTCTTT. This sequence encodes CACWIRHQVPELF.

By proportion, this clone is medium-sized. The chain uses TRGV5 and TRGJ1 or TRGJ2. As TCRdb names no J gene, one was assigned here on the basis of a DNA match to germline. V lost 2 bases and J lost 12; bases outside the gene matches: 7. This CDR3 is 11 amino acids long. Germline CDR1 is VINAFY and CDR2 is YDVSNSKD. CDR3 protein: CATWDMGRKLF. The CDR3 DNA is TGTGCCACCTGGGACATGGGGAGGAAACTCTTT.

This clone is deemed medium-sized. Different DNA sequences within this sample yield the same CDR3. The genes are TRGV4 and TRGJ1 or TRGJ2. No J gene was available from TCRdb, and it was assigned here by a germline match of the DNA. This CDR3 is built from 11 residues. Looked up from germline, CDR1 is EGSTGY and CDR2 is YDSYTSSV. V shed 0 bases and J 7 bases; nucleotides not matched to a gene: 0. In nucleotides, the CDR3 is TGTGCCACCTGGGATGGGTATAAGAAACTCTTT. Translation gives CATWDGYKKLF.

This clone turned up a few times. The chain recombines TRGV9 with TRGJ1 or TRGJ2. The J gene is not listed in TCRdb, so it was assigned here from a DNA match to germline. Trimming removed 10 bases from V and 0 bases from J; junction bases left unmatched: 6. Germline V lookup: CDR1 GITISATS, CDR2 ISYDGTV (reference sequence). This CDR3 is 12 amino acids long. DNA for the CDR3: TGTGCCTTCTCTTCGAATTATTATAAGAAACTCTTT. Its translation: CAFSSNYYKKLF.

DNA for the CDR3: TGTGCCACCTGGACTCCCTCTTATTATAAGAAACTCTTT. Translating it yields CATWTPSYYKKLF. This chain joins TRGV3 and TRGJ1 or TRGJ2. Germline matching of the DNA provided the J gene here, since TCRdb leaves it blank. This CDR3 has 13 residues. V shed 6 bases and J 3 bases; nucleotides not matched to a gene: 8. Germline values: CDR1 VTNTFY, CDR2 YDVSTARD (reference sequence).

V gene TRGV11 combines with J gene TRGJ1 or TRGJ2. TCRdb records no J gene; here it was assigned by comparing the DNA to germline. TRGV11 is filed as an ORF, its function uncertain. Unmatched junction bases numbered 8, after V lost 9 bases and J lost 3 bases. The CDR3 contains 13 residues. In DNA form, the CDR3 reads TGTGCCTGCTGGTCTACCCGTTATTATAAGAAACTCTTT. Translated, it gives CACWSTRYYKKLF.